This T cell receptor beta chain was captured by sequencing in a study of T cells in tuberculosis. Study summary: T cells were selected with CD1B tetramers loaded with glucose monomycolate.

V dropped 7 bases and J dropped 2; count of bases not matched to a gene: 13. Per the germline V gene, CDR1 is LNHDA and CDR2 is SQIVND (reference sequence). This CDR3 spans 17 amino acids. Regarding the study as a whole: Smaller alpha distances in active tuberculosis partly reflected shorter CDR3-alpha lengths. Smaller distances to GMM-specific TCRs suggested their expansion in active tuberculosis.

Remarks on this clone: Its cognate antigen is unknown.

This table comes from immunoSEQ multiplex PCR, and its TCRdb copy is limited to in-frame clones, with some not included. The sample includes around 30,000 clones, approximately 93% of them seen just once. The time point: new active TB diagnosis, blood taken before or within 7 days of starting treatment. The source is an adult with tuberculosis. This specimen was PBMCs, taken at tuberculosis diagnosis. The chain carries TRBV19 and TRBJ1-2, with 10 positions matching TRBD1. CDR3 in DNA: TGTGCCAGTACCGGGACAGGGGAAATTATAGGGAACTATGGCTACACCTTC. As protein: CASTGTGEIIGNYGYTF.